This T cell receptor beta chain appears in the sequencing data of a study of shared T cell receptors in the human thymus. This clone appeared once. Germline V gives CDR1 GTSNPN, CDR2 SVGIG (reference sequence). Losses at the gene ends were 2 bases for V and 0 bases for J; bases not matched to a gene: 21. This CDR3 region has 21 residues. Measured with immunoSEQ multiplex PCR; TCRdb has only the in-frame clones, and not every one. The sample holds approximately 660,000 clones, approximately 88% seen once. These data were also filed under a second study, of human thymus T cells. From that report: Infants, healthy and Finnish, who were having corrective surgery for congenital heart defects served as donors. Resected material from corrective heart surgery provided the thymus tissue analysed. Apparent skewing of V and J gene usage characterized both thymic and blood repertoires. Thymic TCR repertoires of unrelated people reportedly overlapped highly.

This receptor was obtained from a boy in the first two years of life with a congenital heart defect. Sequences were obtained from thymocytes. The chain combines TRBV30 with TRBJ2-1, with TRBD2 identical over 8 bases. The CDR3 DNA reads as TGTGCCTGGAGTCCCGCGGACGAAATTAGGCGGGGGGTGAGCTCCTACAATGAGCAGTTCTTC. Encoded protein: CAWSPADEIRRGVSSYNEQFF.